Following are 2 T cell receptor beta chains from one sample sequenced in a study of PD-1 blockade in mismatch repair-deficient tumors. Using immunoSEQ multiplex PCR, the repertoire was profiled, and TCRdb retains in-frame clones only, with some absent. The repertoire has some 19,000 clones, over 75% of them found once; the top ten carry less than 1.5%. The specimen was PBMCs, collected 52 weeks after starting pembrolizumab. The source of these receptors is an adult with mismatch repair-deficient cancer.

The rearrangement joins TRBV5-5 to TRBJ1-2; no clear D. CDR1 and CDR2 (germline): SGHKS, YYEKEE (reference sequence). This CDR3 has 11 amino acids. The V end lost 4 bases, the J end lost 8 bases, and 9 bases lay between the germline ends. The CDR3 region has the DNA TGTGCCAGCAGCCCTAATCGGGGCTACACCTTC. It encodes CASSPNRGYTF. The full variable domain, its missing parts supplied by reference TRBV5-5 and TRBJ1-2, is DAGVTQSPTHLIKTRGQQVTLRCSPISGHKSVSWYQQVLGQGPQFIFQYYEKEERGRGNFPDRFSARQFPNYSSELNVNALLLGDSALYLCASSPNRGYTFGSGTRLTVV.

The rearrangement joins TRBV19 to TRBJ1-1; unclear D gene. The CDR3 consists of 14 residues. From germline, CDR1 is LNHDA and CDR2 SQIVND (reference sequence). V was trimmed by 3 bases and J by 6 bases, leaving 14 bases between them. The CDR3 sequence is CASSMGGPVPEAFF. The CDR3 DNA reads as TGTGCCAGTAGTATGGGTGGGCCGGTTCCTGAAGCTTTCTTT.